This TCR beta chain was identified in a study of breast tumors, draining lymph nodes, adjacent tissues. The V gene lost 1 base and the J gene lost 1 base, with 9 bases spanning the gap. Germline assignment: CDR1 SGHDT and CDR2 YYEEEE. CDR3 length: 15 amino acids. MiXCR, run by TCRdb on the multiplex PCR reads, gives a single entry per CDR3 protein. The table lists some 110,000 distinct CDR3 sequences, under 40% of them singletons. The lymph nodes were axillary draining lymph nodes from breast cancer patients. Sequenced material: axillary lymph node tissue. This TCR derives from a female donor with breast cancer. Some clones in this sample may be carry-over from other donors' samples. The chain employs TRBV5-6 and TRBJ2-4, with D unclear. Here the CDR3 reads CASSLSTSAKNIQYF. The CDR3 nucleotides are TGTGCCAGCAGCTTGTCCACCAGCGCCAAAAACATTCAGTACTTC.